Each of the 29 T cell receptor beta chains below was sequenced from the same sample in a study of T cell responses to AZD1222 COVID-19 vaccine. Measured with immunoSEQ multiplex PCR; TCRdb has only the in-frame clones, and not every one. The sample holds around 87,000 clones, approximately 90% seen once. The material sequenced was peripheral blood, taken on day 0 of AZD1222 vaccination. The receptors shown here come from an adult in good health.

This chain connects TRBV28 to TRBJ2-2, with a possible D match to TRBD2 (5 bases). There are 15 residues in the CDR3. From germline, CDR1 is MDHEN and CDR2 SYDVKM. Trimming stripped 4 bases from V and 5 bases from J, with 14 bases between. The DNA for the CDR3 is TGTGCCAGCAGTTCCCCCGGAACTAGAACCGGGGAGCTGTTTTTT. It is translated as CASSSPGTRTGELFF.

The chain is built from TRBV11-2 and TRBJ2-5; no clear D gene. The CDR3 has 16 residues. With 3 bases removed from V and 5 bases from J, the gap between germline ends came to 19 bases. Germline CDR1 reads SGHAT; CDR2 reads FQNNGV. The CDR3 nucleotides are TGTGCCAGCAGCTTCCCGGTCCCCGGTCAGTCGGAGACCCAGTACTTC. This sequence encodes CASSFPVPGQSETQYF.

The rearrangement links TRBV6-1 to TRBJ1-6; no definite D call. With 2 bases removed from V and 7 bases from J, the gap between germline ends came to 12 bases. The CDR3 length is 15 residues. Per germline, CDR1 MNHNS and CDR2 SASEGT. The CDR3 spells CASSELPPPNSPLHF. Written as DNA, the CDR3 is TGTGCCAGCAGTGAACTTCCCCCTCCGAATTCACCCCTCCACTTT.

The CDR3 DNA reads TGCGCCAGCGCCGAGACAGTGAATGAAAAACTGTTTTTT. This codes for CASAETVNEKLFF. The gene calls are TRBV5-1 and TRBJ1-4; perhaps TRBD1 as D (5 bases). The CDR3 is made up of 13 amino acids. Germline values: CDR1 SGHRS, CDR2 YFSETQ. V dropped 7 bases and J dropped 5 bases, with 12 bases sitting between them.

This clone was observed once. The chain joins TRBV27 to TRBJ1-5, with unresolved D. The germline V gene has CDR1 MNHEY and CDR2 SMNVEV (reference sequence). V gave up 5 bases and J gave up 5 bases, with 10 bases separating them. This CDR3 region has 13 residues. The CDR3 is CASSQYRDQPQHF. In nucleotides, the CDR3 is TGTGCCAGCAGTCAATACAGAGATCAGCCCCAGCATTTT.

The chain uses TRBV5-1 and TRBJ2-5; the match to TRBD1 covers 8 bases. The CDR3 has 14 amino acids. Trimming at V came to 4 bases and at J to 1 base, leaving 3 bases not matched to a gene. From germline, CDR1 is SGHRS and CDR2 YFSETQ. The CDR3 sequence: CASSLQGAQETQYF. The CDR3, as DNA: TGCGCCAGCAGCCTCCAGGGGGCCCAAGAGACCCAGTACTTC.

V and J are TRBV5-8 and TRBJ1-1; 7 bases align to TRBD1. Germline CDR1 and CDR2: SGHTS and YDEGEE. The CDR3 is 15 residues long. J lost 5 bases, V lost 0 bases, and 7 bases had no gene match. In DNA form, the CDR3 reads TGTGCCAGCAGCTTGGGGGTAGGGGGCGGGACTGAAGCTTTCTTT. This gives the protein CASSLGVGGGTEAFF.

The rearrangement links TRBV28 to TRBJ2-5, with 8 nucleotides matching TRBD2. After removal of 7 bases from V and 6 bases from J, the junction contained 13 bases not matched to a gene. Per germline, CDR1 MDHEN and CDR2 SYDVKM. CDR3 length equals 15 residues. The CDR3 loop reads CASTSAAGGVQTQYF. In nucleotides, the CDR3 is TGTGCCAGCACCTCCGCGGCGGGAGGTGTGCAGACCCAGTACTTC. Full variable domain (rest looked up from reference TRBV28 and TRBJ2-5): DVKVTQSSRYLVKRTGEKVFLECVQDMDHENMFWYRQDPGLGLRLIYFSYDVKMKEKGDIPEGYSVSREKKERFSLILESASTNQTSMYLCASTSAAGGVQTQYFGPGTRLLVL.

This clone is a singleton in its sample. V gene TRBV5-4 combines with J gene TRBJ1-4; no clear D. The germline V gene encodes CDR1 SGHNT and CDR2 YYREEE (reference sequence). The CDR3 runs to 15 residues. V was cut by 4 bases and J by 3 bases, with 13 bases left in between. The CDR3 is CASSPDRESNEKLFF. For the CDR3, the DNA is TGTGCCAGCAGCCCGGATAGAGAATCTAATGAAAAACTGTTTTTT.

The J gene is TRBJ1-5, the V gene TRBV6-5, with D perhaps matching TRBD1 (6 bases). The germline gives CDR1 MNHEY, CDR2 SVGAGI. CDR3 size: 14 residues. The V and J ends lost 4 bases and 5 bases respectively, with 12 bases between them. Written as DNA, the CDR3 is TGTGCCAGCAGTTCGCGGGGGGCGGATCAGCCCCAGCATTTT. Amino acids: CASSSRGADQPQHF.

This chain links TRBV15 with TRBJ1-2; D not certain. Trimming left V 0 bases short and J 8 bases short, with 13 bases between. Per the germline V gene, CDR1 is LNHNV and CDR2 is YYDKDF (reference sequence). The CDR3 length is 14 residues. CDR3 loop: CATSRDTQVGGYTF. The CDR3 nucleotides read TGTGCCACCAGCAGAGATACGCAGGTCGGAGGCTACACCTTC.

The chain is built from TRBV19 and TRBJ2-1; TRBD1 agrees at 8 bases. J lost 9 bases, V lost 7 bases, and 11 bases had no gene match. The CDR3 is made up of 14 amino acids. Germline values: CDR1 LNHDA, CDR2 SQIVND (reference sequence). The CDR3 region is CASNPGQGSGEQFF. The CDR3 DNA reads as TGTGCCAGTAACCCAGGACAGGGTTCGGGTGAGCAGTTCTTC.

The chain links TRBV5-1 to TRBJ1-2, with D perhaps TRBD1 (6 bases). Germline-derived CDR1 and CDR2 are SGHRS and YFSETQ. The CDR3 sequence is 16 residues long. The V and J ends lost 0 bases and 2 bases respectively, with 14 bases between them. For the CDR3, the DNA is TGCGCCAGCAGCTTGGAGATCGGGACATTGAACTATGGCTACACCTTC. Its protein is CASSLEIGTLNYGYTF. The full variable domain, rest sourced from reference TRBV5-1 and TRBJ1-2, is KAGVTQTPRYLIKTRGQQVTLSCSPISGHRSVSWYQQTPGQGLQFLFEYFSETQRNKGNFPGRFSGRQFSNSRSEMNVSTLELGDSALYLCASSLEIGTLNYGYTFGSGTRLTVV.

The chain has TRBV5-8 and TRBJ2-5; no firm D call. With 4 bases removed from V and 5 bases from J, the gap between germline ends came to 24 bases. The CDR3 consists of 17 residues. Germline CDR1 reads SGHTS; CDR2 reads YDEGEE. CDR3: CASSLWLELSVDETQYF. The CDR3 DNA follows: TGTGCCAGCAGCCTTTGGCTCGAGTTAAGCGTTGACGAGACCCAGTACTTC.

In this sample, this clone turned up a few times. The gene calls are TRBV29-1 and TRBJ1-4; D is ambiguous. Germline CDR1 reads SQVTM; CDR2 reads ANQGSEA. V dropped 6 bases and J dropped 7 bases, with 9 bases sitting between them. This CDR3 has 11 residues. Here the CDR3 DNA reads TGCAGCGTCTTACAAGTTGAAAAACTGTTTTTT. Translating gives CSVLQVEKLFF.

The chain couples TRBV5-4 to TRBJ2-7; tentatively, D is TRBD2 (5 bases). Germline CDR1 SGHNT, CDR2 YYREEE (reference sequence). Trimming left V 3 bases short and J 3 bases short, with 16 bases between. CDR3 length: 15 amino acids. For the CDR3, the DNA is TGTGCCAGCAGCTCGGGCGGGCAGAGGGTCTACGAGCAGTACTTC. Translated, it gives CASSSGGQRVYEQYF.

This chain uses TRBV20-1 with TRBJ2-7; D unclear. Between the trimmed V and J ends, which lost 6 bases and 2 bases, there was a span of 8 bases. This CDR3 has 11 residues. Germline V gives CDR1 DFQATT, CDR2 SNEGSKA (reference sequence). Here the CDR3 DNA reads TGCAGTGCACCTGACACCTACGAGCAGTACTTC. It translates to CSAPDTYEQYF.

The J gene is TRBJ1-3, the V gene TRBV20-1; 7 bases match TRBD1. Losses at the gene ends were 3 bases for V and 4 bases for J; bases not matched to a gene: 9. The CDR3 is made up of 15 amino acids. Germline V gene sequence: CDR1 DFQATT, CDR2 SNEGSKA (reference sequence). CDR3 amino acids: CSASDSGGGGNTIYF. CDR3 sequence (DNA): TGCAGTGCTAGTGACTCAGGGGGAGGCGGAAACACCATATATTTT.

The CDR3 DNA sequence: TGTGCCAGCAGCTCTCGGAGCGGGGACCAAGAGACCCAGTACTTC. It yields the protein CASSSRSGDQETQYF. The V gene is TRBV11-3, the J gene TRBJ2-5; 7 positions match TRBD2. CDR1 is SGHNT and CDR2 is YENEEA in the germline V gene. Unmatched junction bases numbered 5, after V lost 4 bases and J lost 0 bases. The CDR3 covers 15 residues. Complete variable domain (other parts from reference TRBV11-3 and TRBJ2-5): EAGVVQSPRYKIIEKKQPVAFWCNPISGHNTLYWYLQNLGQGPELLIRYENEEAVDDSQLPKDRFSAERLKGVDSTLKIQPAELGDSAVYLCASSSRSGDQETQYFGPGTRLLVL.

This chain links TRBV6-5 with TRBJ1-1; D might be TRBD1 (6 bases). The CDR3 length is 11 residues. Trimming pared 6 bases from V and 7 bases from J, leaving 9 bases between. Germline V lookup: CDR1 MNHEY, CDR2 SVGAGI. CDR3 sequence (DNA): TGTGCCAGCAGCCTCAGGGGTGAAGCTTTCTTT. Amino acids: CASSLRGEAFF.

This rearrangement joins TRBV19 to TRBJ2-5, with D possibly being TRBD2 (6 bases). V gave up 9 bases and J gave up 2 bases, with 19 bases separating them. In germline, CDR1 is LNHDA, CDR2 SQIVND (reference sequence). The CDR3 is made up of 15 amino acids. The CDR3 loop reads CASGGGVAVQETQYF. The DNA of the CDR3 is TGTGCCAGCGGGGGTGGGGTAGCGGTACAAGAGACCCAGTACTTC. Drawing the rest from reference TRBV19 and TRBJ2-5, the complete variable domain is DGGITQSPKYLFRKEGQNVTLSCEQNLNHDAMYWYRQDPGQGLRLIYYSQIVNDFQKGDIAEGYSVSREKKESFPLTVTSAQKNPTAFYLCASGGGVAVQETQYFGPGTRLLVL.

This clone was detected once. V usage is TRBV27 and J usage is TRBJ2-4; D uncertain. From germline, CDR1 is MNHEY and CDR2 SMNVEV (reference sequence). V lost 6 bases, J lost 1 base, and 13 bases lay in between. CDR3 length: 15 residues. The DNA of the CDR3 is TGTGCCAGCAGGCCGACCCTGGGGGCCAAAAACATTCAGTACTTC. Residues: CASRPTLGAKNIQYF.

Written as DNA, the CDR3 is TGTGCCAGCAGTGTGACAGGGGGCGTGAACACCGGGGAGCTGTTTTTT. Translation: CASSVTGGVNTGELFF. V and J are TRBV2 and TRBJ2-2; 10 nucleotides align to TRBD1. Germline lookup yields CDR1 SNHLY and CDR2 FYNNEI. With V trimmed by 4 bases and J by 1 base, 3 bases remained unmatched. The CDR3 runs to 16 residues.

This clone has only one observation. The chain couples TRBV3-1 (or the pseudogene TRBV3-2) to TRBJ1-5; 8 bases agree with TRBD1. V lost 6 bases and J lost 0; bases outside the gene matches: 4. CDR1 and CDR2 from the germline V gene are LGHDT and YNNKEL (reference sequence). This CDR3 contains 15 residues. CDR3 amino acids: CASRSTGDSNQPQHF. The CDR3 coding sequence is TGTGCCAGCAGGTCGACAGGGGATAGCAATCAGCCCCAGCATTTT.

CDR3 sequence reads: CASSSRRPATNEKLFF. CDR3 bases: TGTGCCAGTAGTTCCCGCAGACCCGCAACTAATGAAAAACTGTTTTTT. The V and J genes are TRBV19 and TRBJ1-4; D is undetermined. This CDR3 contains 16 residues. The germline V and J ends were trimmed by 5 bases and 0 bases, with 13 bases remaining between them. Germline CDR1 and CDR2: LNHDA and SQIVND (reference sequence). The entire variable domain, with the rest obtained from reference TRBV19 and TRBJ1-4, is as follows: DGGITQSPKYLFRKEGQNVTLSCEQNLNHDAMYWYRQDPGQGLRLIYYSQIVNDFQKGDIAEGYSVSREKKESFPLTVTSAQKNPTAFYLCASSSRRPATNEKLFFGSGTQLSVL.

This clone has more than one count but fewer than ten. V gene TRBV9 combines with J gene TRBJ1-4, with 8 positions matching TRBD1. The CDR3 consists of 15 residues. Germline V gene data show CDR1 as SGDLS and CDR2 as YYNGEE. V shed 3 bases, J shed 8 bases, and the junction held 9 bases outside the gene matches. DNA for the CDR3: TGTGCCAGCAGCGAACACAGGGGGGTAGGAGAAAAACTGTTTTTT. Amino acids: CASSEHRGVGEKLFF.

V and J are TRBV5-4 and TRBJ2-7; D perhaps matches TRBD2 (6 bases). The CDR3 contains 16 residues. CDR1 SGHNT and CDR2 YYREEE come from the germline V gene (reference sequence). The V end lost 4 bases, the J end lost 4 bases, and 21 bases lay between the germline ends. The CDR3 DNA sequence: TGTGCCAGCAGCCCCGGCCGGGGAGCGGGTCGTTACGAGCAGTACTTC. Translated: CASSPGRGAGRYEQYF.

This rearrangement joins TRBV5-1 to TRBJ2-7; 9 nucleotides line up with TRBD2. Per the germline V gene, CDR1 is SGHRS and CDR2 is YFSETQ. The CDR3 is 15 amino acids. V was pared by 2 bases and J by 3 bases, with 6 bases of the junction left unmatched. The CDR3 DNA reads as TGCGCCAGCAGCTTTTCGCGGGGGGGCTTCTACGAGCAGTACTTC. Its translation: CASSFSRGGFYEQYF.

The chain recombines TRBV5-6 with TRBJ1-2; D gene uncertain. The CDR3 is made up of 14 amino acids. V was clipped by 2 bases and J by 4 bases, with 12 bases between them. In germline, CDR1 is SGHDT, CDR2 YYEEEE. The chain's CDR3 is CASSLAGSVYGYTF. CDR3 DNA sequence: TGTGCCAGCAGCTTAGCGGGGTCGGTCTATGGCTACACCTTC. Using reference TRBV5-6 and TRBJ1-2 for the parts outside the CDR3, the full variable domain is DAGVTQSPTHLIKTRGQQVTLRCSPKSGHDTVSWYQQALGQGPQFIFQYYEEEERQRGNFPDRFSGHQFPNYSSELNVNALLLGDSALYLCASSLAGSVYGYTFGSGTRLTVV.